This T cell receptor beta chain was recorded in a study of T cell responses to AZD1222 COVID-19 vaccine. Whole-study findings and limits: Unmutated variant regions are reportedly targeted by nearly half of spike-specific TCRs. In a largely white British group with more females than males, clonal diversity was possibly underestimated.

The protocol was immunoSEQ multiplex PCR, while the TCRdb copy is restricted to in-frame clones and leaves out a portion. The sample comprises about 150,000 clones, roughly nine tenths of which are singletons, and around 8% rests with the top ten. CDR3 size: 17 residues. CDR1 and CDR2 (germline): MRHNA, SNTAGT. In the case of this clone: Its target is unknown. A read error may produce the germline difference seen at one junction end.

The starting material was peripheral blood, obtained 28 days after the second dose of the MenACWY control vaccine. The chain has TRBV6-4 and TRBJ2-2, with a tentative D call TRBD2 (6 bases). The TCR was taken from an adult who received the MenACWY meningococcal vaccine as a control. The CDR3 loop reads CASSEFVGGPNAGELFF. DNA for the CDR3: TGTGCCAGCAGTGAATTCGTGGGGGGTCCGAACGCCGGGGAGCTGTTTTTT.